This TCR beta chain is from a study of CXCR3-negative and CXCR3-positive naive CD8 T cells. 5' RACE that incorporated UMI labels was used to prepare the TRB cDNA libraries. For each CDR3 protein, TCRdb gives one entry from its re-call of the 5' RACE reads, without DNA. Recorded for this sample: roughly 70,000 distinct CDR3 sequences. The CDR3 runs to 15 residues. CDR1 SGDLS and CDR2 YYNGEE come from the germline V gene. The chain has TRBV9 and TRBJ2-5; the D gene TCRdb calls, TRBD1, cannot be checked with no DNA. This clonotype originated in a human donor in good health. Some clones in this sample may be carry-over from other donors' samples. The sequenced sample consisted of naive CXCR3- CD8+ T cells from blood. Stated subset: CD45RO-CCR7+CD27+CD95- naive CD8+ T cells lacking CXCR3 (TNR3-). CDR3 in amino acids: CASSPGQGLEETQYF.